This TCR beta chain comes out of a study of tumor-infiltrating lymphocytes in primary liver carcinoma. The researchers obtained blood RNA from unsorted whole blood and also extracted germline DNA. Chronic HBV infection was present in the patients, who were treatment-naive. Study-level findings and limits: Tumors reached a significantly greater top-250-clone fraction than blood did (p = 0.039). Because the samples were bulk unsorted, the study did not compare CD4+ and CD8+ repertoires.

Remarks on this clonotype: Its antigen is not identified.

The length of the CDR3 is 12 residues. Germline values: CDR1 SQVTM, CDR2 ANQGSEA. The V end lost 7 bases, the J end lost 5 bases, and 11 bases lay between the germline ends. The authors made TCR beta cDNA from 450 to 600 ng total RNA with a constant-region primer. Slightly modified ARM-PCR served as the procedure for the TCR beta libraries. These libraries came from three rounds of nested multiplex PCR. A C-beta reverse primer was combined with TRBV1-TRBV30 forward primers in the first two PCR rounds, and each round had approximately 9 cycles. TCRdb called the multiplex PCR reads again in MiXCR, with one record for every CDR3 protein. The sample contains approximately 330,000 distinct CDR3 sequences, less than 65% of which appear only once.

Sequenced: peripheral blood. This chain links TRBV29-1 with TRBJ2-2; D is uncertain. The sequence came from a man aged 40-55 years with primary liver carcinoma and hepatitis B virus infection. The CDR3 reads CSAELVTGELFF. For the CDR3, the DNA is TGCAGCGCTGAGCTGGTTACCGGGGAGCTGTTTTTT.